These 8 T cell receptor beta chains share one sample of origin, sequenced in a study of T cell changes during pregnancy in multiple sclerosis. The method was immunoSEQ multiplex PCR; TCRdb's version includes in-frame clones alone and lacks a portion of them. Here the sample spans about 41,000 clones, around 89% being singletons. The sample in question was CD4+ T cells from peripheral blood mononuclear cells, obtained in the first trimester of pregnancy. These receptors were collected from a female donor with multiple sclerosis, enrolled in a pregnancy study.

The J gene is TRBJ2-6, the V gene TRBV4-1; tentative D call: TRBD1 (6 bases). Trimming took off 1 base at V and 0 bases at J, with 10 bases between the two ends. Germline CDR1 reads MGHRA; CDR2 reads YSYEKL. The CDR3 has 17 amino acids. In nucleotides, the CDR3 is TGCGCCAGCAGCCAAGTTACAGGGAGCTCTGGGGCCAACGTCCTGACTTTC. Encoded protein: CASSQVTGSSGANVLTF.

This chain links TRBV18 with TRBJ1-1; D perhaps matches TRBD1 (5 bases). The CDR3 has 13 amino acids. With 3 bases removed from V and 11 bases from J, the gap between germline ends came to 16 bases. In germline, CDR1 is KGHSH, CDR2 LQKENI. The CDR3, as DNA: TGTGCCAGCTCACCCGACAGCGACTCGGCCGCTTTCTTT. Protein product: CASSPDSDSAAFF. The entire variable domain, with the rest obtained from reference TRBV18 and TRBJ1-1, is as follows: NAGVMQNPRHLVRRRGQEARLRCSPMKGHSHVYWYRQLPEEGLKFMVYLQKENIIDESGMPKERFSAEFPKEGPSILRIQQVVRGDSAAYFCASSPDSDSAAFFGQGTRLTVV.

The chain uses TRBV5-5 and TRBJ2-1, with 8 nucleotides matching TRBD2. Trimming at V came to 0 bases and at J to 3 bases, leaving 5 bases not matched to a gene. The CDR3 spans 16 residues. Germline V CDR1 and CDR2: SGHKS, YYEKEE (reference sequence). CDR3 in DNA: TGTGCCAGCAGCTTGGTAGCTAGCGGGTTCTACAATGAGCAGTTCTTC. Translating it yields CASSLVASGFYNEQFF.

The gene calls are TRBV29-1 and TRBJ2-1; 8 nucleotides line up with TRBD1. The CDR3 extends over 13 amino acids. Trimming cost V 6 bases and J 9 bases; bases outside gene matches: 10. Germline CDR1 and CDR2: SQVTM and ANQGSEA. As DNA, the CDR3 is TGCAGCGTGGGAGACAGGGGCCAGGGTGAGCAGTTCTTC. Translating it yields CSVGDRGQGEQFF.

The V and J genes are TRBV7-8 and TRBJ1-3; TRBD1 aligns across 8 bases. Germline CDR1 reads SGHVS; CDR2 reads FQNEAQ. V shed 2 bases, J shed 4 bases, and the junction held 10 bases outside the gene matches. This CDR3 region has 17 residues. The CDR3 DNA reads TGTGCCAGCAGCTTACATACAGGGGGGGCGCAAGGAAACACCATATATTTT. Protein product: CASSLHTGGAQGNTIYF.

This chain uses TRBV7-2 with TRBJ2-1, with a possible D match to TRBD2 (7 bases). CDR1 is SGHTA and CDR2 is FQGNSA in the germline V gene. V was shortened by 1 base and J by 8 bases, with 15 bases between the two germline ends. The CDR3 spans 15 residues. In DNA, the CDR3 is TGTGCCAGCAGCTTAGAGGGGGGACTATGGGATGAGCAGTTCTTC. It translates to CASSLEGGLWDEQFF.

V usage is TRBV5-6 and J usage is TRBJ2-2; 7 bases are a match to TRBD1. CDR1 and CDR2 (germline): SGHDT, YYEEEE. Trimming removed 3 bases from V and 4 bases from J; junction bases left unmatched: 6. The CDR3 contains 15 residues. The DNA of the CDR3 is TGTGCCAGCAGCTCGACAGGGCGGGCCACCGGGGAGCTGTTTTTT. Translated, it gives CASSSTGRATGELFF.

This chain uses TRBV7-6 with TRBJ2-1; weak D call: TRBD1 (6 bases). The CDR3 consists of 19 residues. V was pared by 5 bases and J by 0 bases, with 23 bases between. Germline V gene sequence: CDR1 SGHVS, CDR2 FNYEAQ. The CDR3, as DNA: TGTGCCAGCAGCCCCGAGTCCACAGGGAGTCTCAGCTCCTACAATGAGCAGTTCTTC. The encoded protein is CASSPESTGSLSSYNEQFF. Combining the CDR3 with reference TRBV7-6 and TRBJ2-1 gives the whole variable domain GAGVSQSPRYKVTKRGQDVALRCDPISGHVSLYWYRQALGQGPEFLTYFNYEAQQDKSGLPNDRFSAERPEGSISTLTIQRTEQRDSAMYRCASSPESTGSLSSYNEQFFGPGTRLTVL.